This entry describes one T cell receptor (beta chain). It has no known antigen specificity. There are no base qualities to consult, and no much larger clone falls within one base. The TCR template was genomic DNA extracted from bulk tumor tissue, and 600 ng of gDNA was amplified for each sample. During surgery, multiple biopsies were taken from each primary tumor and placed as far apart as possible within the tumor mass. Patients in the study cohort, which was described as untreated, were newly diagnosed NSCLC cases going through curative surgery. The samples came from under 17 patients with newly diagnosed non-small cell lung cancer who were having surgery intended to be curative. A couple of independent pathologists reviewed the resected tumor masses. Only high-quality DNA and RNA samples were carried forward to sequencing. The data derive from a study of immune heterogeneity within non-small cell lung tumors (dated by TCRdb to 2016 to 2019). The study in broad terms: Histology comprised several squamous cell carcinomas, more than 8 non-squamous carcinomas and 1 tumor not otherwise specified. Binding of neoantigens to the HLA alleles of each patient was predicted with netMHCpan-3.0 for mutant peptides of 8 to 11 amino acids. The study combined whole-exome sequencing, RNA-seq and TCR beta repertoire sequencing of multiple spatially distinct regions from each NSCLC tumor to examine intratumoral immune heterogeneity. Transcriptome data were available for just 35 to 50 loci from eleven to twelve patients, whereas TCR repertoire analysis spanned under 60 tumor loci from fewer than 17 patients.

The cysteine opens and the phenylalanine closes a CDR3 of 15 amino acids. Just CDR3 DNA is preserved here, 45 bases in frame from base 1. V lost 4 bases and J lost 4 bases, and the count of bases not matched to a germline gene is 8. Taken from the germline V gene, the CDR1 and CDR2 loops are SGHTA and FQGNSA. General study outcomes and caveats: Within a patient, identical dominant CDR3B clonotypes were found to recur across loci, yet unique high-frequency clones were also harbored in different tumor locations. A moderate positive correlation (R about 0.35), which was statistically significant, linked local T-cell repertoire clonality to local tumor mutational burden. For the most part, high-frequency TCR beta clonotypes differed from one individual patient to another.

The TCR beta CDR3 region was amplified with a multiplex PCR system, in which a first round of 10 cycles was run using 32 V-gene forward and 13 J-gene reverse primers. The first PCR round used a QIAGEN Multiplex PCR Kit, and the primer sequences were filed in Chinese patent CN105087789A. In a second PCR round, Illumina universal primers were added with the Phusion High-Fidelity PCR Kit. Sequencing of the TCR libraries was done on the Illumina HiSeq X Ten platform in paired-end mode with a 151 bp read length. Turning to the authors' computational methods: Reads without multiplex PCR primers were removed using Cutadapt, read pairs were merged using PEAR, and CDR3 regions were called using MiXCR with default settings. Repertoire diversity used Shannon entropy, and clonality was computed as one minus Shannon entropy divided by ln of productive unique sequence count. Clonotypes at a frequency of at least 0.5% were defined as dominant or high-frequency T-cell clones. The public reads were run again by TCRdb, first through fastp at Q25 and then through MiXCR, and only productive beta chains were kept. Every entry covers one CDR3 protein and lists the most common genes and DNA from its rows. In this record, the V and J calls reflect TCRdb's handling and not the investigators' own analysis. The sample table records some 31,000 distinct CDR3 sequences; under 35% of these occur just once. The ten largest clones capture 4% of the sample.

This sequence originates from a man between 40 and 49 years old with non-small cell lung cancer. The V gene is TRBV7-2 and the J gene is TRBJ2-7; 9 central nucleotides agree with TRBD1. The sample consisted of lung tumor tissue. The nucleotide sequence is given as TGTGCCAGCAGCTCTACAGGGGGCGCACAATACGAGCAGTACTTC. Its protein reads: CASSSTGGAQYEQYF.